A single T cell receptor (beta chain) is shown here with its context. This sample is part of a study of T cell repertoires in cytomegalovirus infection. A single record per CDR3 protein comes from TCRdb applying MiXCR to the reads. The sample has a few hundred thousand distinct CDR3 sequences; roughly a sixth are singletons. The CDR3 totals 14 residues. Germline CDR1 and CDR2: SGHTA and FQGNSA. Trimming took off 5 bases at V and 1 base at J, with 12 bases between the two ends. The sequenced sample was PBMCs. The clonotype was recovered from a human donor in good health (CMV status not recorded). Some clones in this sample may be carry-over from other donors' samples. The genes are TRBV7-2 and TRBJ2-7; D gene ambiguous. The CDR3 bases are TGTGCCAGCAGCCGGTTGCAGAAATCCTACGAGCAGTACTTC. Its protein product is CASSRLQKSYEQYF.